This T cell receptor (beta chain) stems from a study of T-cell memory formation after mild COVID-19. At the level of the study: Largely donor-specific sequence clusters came from two donors. The study, taken as a whole, reports: Shrinking CD4+ clones resided mostly in CM and EM, and CD8+ ones in EMRA. Within pre-infection memory, some responding clones were found, suggesting cross-reactive memory joined. The study found balanced CD4/CD8 in clones contracting day 15 to 85 and a CD4+ lean in later expanders.

Each CDR3 protein is one row after TCRdb ran MiXCR on the 5' RACE reads. The sample contains some 250,000 distinct CDR3 sequences, 7.5% to 10% of which appear only once. Comments on this clonotype: The antigen is unknown.

The source material was PBMCs or a T cell subset sorted from them (not recorded which). The sequence came from a man aged 18 to 30 who had mild COVID-19 (a few samples of this study predate the infection). Cell type and time point are not known.

CDR3 DNA sequence: TGTGCCAGCAGCAAGAATAGCGGGGGGGCCGCGCATACGCAGTATTTT. Translating gives CASSKNSGGAAHTQYF. V gene TRBV7-2 combines with J gene TRBJ2-3; the match to TRBD2 covers 11 bases. Germline assignment: CDR1 SGHTA and CDR2 FQGNSA. Trimming at V came to 5 bases and at J to 7 bases, leaving 11 bases not matched to a gene. The CDR3 totals 16 residues.